Detailed here is one TCR beta chain. Arm-PCR with iRepertoire HTBI primers amplified the CDR3 regions for these TCR beta libraries. TCRdb analysed the multiplex PCR reads with MiXCR anew, one entry per CDR3 protein. The top ten clones hold around 11% of a sample with some 600,000 distinct CDR3 sequences, 15% to 20% of them seen once. Time point defined: newly diagnosed GD, antithyroid drugs for less than 3 months. PBMC RNA served as the TCR library source. The data belong to a study of regulatory T cells in long-lasting Graves disease. The V end was cut by 4 bases, the J end by 0 bases, with 18 bases between. This CDR3 is 18 amino acids long. Germline CDR1 MNHEY, CDR2 SVGAGI. This sample was also put to use in a study of T cells in Graves' hyperthyroidism and ophthalmopathy.

The TCR originated in a man in his late teens or twenties with Graves disease. This sample comprised peripheral blood mononuclear cells (PBMCs), obtained at new diagnosis, from a patient treated with antithyroid drugs. V usage is TRBV6-5 and J usage is TRBJ1-4, with a possible D match to TRBD1 (6 bases). The CDR3 region is CASSSYGDTEATNEKLFF. CDR3 in DNA: TGTGCCAGCAGTTCCTACGGGGACACGGAGGCAACTAATGAAAAACTGTTTTTT.